This T cell receptor (beta chain) originates from a study of beta chain features in type 1 diabetes. This CDR3 has 15 amino acids. Per the germline V gene, CDR1 is MDHEN and CDR2 is SYDVKM. Concerning this clone: Its antigen is not identified.

Broader study findings: Among patients, naive, central memory and Treg TCRB repertoires appeared more similar than among healthy donors.

Since all of the isolated RNA was reverse transcribed, expressed TCRB transcripts were what got sequenced. The assay was immunoSEQ multiplex PCR, and TCRdb's table has in-frame clones only and misses some. The table has about 340,000 clones, 7.5% to 9% seen once. This chain uses TRBV28 with TRBJ2-5, with unresolved D. The assigned J gene may be wrong: the sequence end matches TRBJ2-7 better. Material for sequencing was central memory CD4+ T cells from blood. The clonotype was recovered from a woman aged 18-29 years in good health. CDR3 sequence (DNA): TGTGCCAGCAGTTTCACCAGAGTCCGGGTTTACGAGCAGTACTTC. This sequence encodes CASSFTRVRVYEQYF.